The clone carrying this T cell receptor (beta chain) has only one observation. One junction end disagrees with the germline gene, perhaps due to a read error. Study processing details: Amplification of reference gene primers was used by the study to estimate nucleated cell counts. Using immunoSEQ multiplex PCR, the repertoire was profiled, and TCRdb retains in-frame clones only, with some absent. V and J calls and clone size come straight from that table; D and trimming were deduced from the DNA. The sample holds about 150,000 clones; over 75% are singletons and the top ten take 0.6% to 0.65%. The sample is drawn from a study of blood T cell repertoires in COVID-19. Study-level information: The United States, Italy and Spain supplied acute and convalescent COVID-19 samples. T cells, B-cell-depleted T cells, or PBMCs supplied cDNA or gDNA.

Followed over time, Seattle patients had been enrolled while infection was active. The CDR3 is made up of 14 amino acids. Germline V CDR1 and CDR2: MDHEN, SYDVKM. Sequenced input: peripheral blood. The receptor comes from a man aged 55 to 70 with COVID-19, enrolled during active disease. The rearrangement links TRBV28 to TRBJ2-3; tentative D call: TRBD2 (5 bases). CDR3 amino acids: CASSLQNPGSATDF. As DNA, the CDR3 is TGTGCCAGCAGTTTGCAAAATCCGGGATCGGCCACGGATTTT.